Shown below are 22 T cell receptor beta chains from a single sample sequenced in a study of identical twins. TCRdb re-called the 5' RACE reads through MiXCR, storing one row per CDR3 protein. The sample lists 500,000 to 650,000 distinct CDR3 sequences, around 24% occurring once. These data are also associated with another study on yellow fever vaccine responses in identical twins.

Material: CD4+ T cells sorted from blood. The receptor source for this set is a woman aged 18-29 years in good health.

In DNA form, the CDR3 reads TGTGCCACCAGGCCGGGACAGGGCTCCTACAATGAGCAGTTCTTC. It specifies CATRPGQGSYNEQFF. The gene calls are TRBV15 and TRBJ2-1, with TRBD1 matching over 9 bases. Germline V gene sequence: CDR1 LNHNV, CDR2 YYDKDF (reference sequence). There are 15 residues in the CDR3. V dropped 6 bases and J dropped 0; count of bases not matched to a gene: 3.

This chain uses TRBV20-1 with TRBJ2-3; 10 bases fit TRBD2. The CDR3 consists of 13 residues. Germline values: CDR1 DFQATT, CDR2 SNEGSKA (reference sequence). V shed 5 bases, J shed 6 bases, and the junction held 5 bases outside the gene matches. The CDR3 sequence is CSAQPGLADTQYF. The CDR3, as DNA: TGCAGTGCTCAACCGGGACTAGCGGATACGCAGTATTTT.

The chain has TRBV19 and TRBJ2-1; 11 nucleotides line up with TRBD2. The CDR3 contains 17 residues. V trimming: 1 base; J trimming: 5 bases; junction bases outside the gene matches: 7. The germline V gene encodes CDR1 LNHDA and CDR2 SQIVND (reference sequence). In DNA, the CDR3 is TGTGCCAGTAGTATAGGTCGGCTAGCGGGAGGAAACAATGAGCAGTTCTTC. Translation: CASSIGRLAGGNNEQFF.

The CDR3, as DNA: TGTGCCAGCAGTTACTCGAATGCGGGGGGCAGAGATACGCAGTATTTT. It encodes CASSYSNAGGRDTQYF. The chain carries TRBV6-5 and TRBJ2-3; 8 positions agree with TRBD2. The CDR3 is 16 residues long. Germline V gene data show CDR1 as MNHEY and CDR2 as SVGAGI. Trimming cost V 0 bases and J 5 bases; bases outside gene matches: 7.

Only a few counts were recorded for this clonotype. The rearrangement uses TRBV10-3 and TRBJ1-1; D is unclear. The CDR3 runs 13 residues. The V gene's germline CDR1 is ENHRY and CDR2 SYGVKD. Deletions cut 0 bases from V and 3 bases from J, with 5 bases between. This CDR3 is CAISESADTEAFF. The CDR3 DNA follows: TGTGCCATCAGTGAGTCCGCAGACACTGAAGCTTTCTTT.

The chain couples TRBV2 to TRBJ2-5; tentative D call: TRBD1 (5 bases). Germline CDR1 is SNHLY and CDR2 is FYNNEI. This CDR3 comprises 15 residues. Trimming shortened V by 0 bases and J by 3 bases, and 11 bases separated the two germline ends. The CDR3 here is CASSEALDTKETQYF. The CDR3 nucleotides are TGTGCCAGCAGTGAAGCCCTGGACACCAAAGAGACCCAGTACTTC.

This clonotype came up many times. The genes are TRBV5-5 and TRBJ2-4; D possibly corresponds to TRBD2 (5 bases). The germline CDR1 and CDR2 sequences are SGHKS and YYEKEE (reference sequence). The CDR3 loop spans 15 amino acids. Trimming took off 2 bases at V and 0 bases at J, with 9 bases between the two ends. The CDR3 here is CASSLASLAKNIQYF. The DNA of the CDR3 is TGTGCCAGCAGCTTAGCTAGCCTAGCCAAAAACATTCAGTACTTC.

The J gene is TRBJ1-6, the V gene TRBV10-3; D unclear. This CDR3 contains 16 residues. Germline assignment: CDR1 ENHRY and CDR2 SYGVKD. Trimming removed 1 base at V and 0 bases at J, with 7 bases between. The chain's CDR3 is CAISEWVSSYNSPLHF. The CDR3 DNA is TGTGCCATCAGTGAGTGGGTTAGCTCCTATAATTCACCCCTCCACTTT.

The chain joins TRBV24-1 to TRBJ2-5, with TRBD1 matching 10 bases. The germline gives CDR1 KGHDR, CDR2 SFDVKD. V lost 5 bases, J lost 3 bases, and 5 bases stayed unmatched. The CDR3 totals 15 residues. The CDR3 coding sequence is TGTGCCACCAGTGTAAATGGGACAGGGGAAGAGACCCAGTACTTC. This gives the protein CATSVNGTGEETQYF.

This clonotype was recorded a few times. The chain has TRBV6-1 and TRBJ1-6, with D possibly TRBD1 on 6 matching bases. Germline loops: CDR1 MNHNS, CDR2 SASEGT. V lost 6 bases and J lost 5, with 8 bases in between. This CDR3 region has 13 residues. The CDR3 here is CASRRQDNSPLHF. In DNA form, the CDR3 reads TGTGCCAGCAGGCGACAGGATAATTCACCCCTCCACTTT.

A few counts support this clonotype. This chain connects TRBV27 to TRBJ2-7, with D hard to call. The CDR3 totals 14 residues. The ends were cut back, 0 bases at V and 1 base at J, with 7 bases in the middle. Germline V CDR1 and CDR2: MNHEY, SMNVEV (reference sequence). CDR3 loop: CASSLSPLSYEQYF. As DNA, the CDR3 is TGTGCCAGCAGTTTATCGCCCCTTTCCTACGAGCAGTACTTC.

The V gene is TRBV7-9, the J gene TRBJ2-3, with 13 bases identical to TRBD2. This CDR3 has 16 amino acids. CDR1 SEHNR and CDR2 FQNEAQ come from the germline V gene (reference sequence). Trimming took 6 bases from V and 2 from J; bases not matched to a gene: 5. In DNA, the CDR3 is TGTGCCAGCAGGCAAGGACTAGCGGGGGACACAGATACGCAGTATTTT. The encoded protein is CASRQGLAGDTDTQYF.

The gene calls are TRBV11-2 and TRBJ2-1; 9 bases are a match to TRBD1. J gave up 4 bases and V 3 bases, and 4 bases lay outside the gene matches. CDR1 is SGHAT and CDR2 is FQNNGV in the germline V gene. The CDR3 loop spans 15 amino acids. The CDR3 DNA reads TGTGCCAGCAGCTTCACGGGACAGGGTTACAATGAGCAGTTCTTC. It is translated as CASSFTGQGYNEQFF. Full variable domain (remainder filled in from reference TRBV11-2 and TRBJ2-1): EAGVAQSPRYKIIEKRQSVAFWCNPISGHATLYWYQQILGQGPKLLIQFQNNGVVDDSQLPKDRFSAERLKGVDSTLKIQPAKLEDSAVYLCASSFTGQGYNEQFFGPGTRLTVL.

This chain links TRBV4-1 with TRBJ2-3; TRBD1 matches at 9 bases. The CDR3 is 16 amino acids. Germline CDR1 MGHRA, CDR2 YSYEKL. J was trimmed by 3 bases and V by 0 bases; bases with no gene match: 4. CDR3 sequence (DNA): TGCGCCAGCAGCCAAGATGGGACAGGGAGGACAGATACGCAGTATTTT. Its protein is CASSQDGTGRTDTQYF.

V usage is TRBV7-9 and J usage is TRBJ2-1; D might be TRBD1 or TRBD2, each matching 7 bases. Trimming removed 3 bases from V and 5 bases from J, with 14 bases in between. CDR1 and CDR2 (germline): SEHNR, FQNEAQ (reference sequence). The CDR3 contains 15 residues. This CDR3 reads CASSFQGGANNEQFF. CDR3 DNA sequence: TGTGCCAGCAGCTTCCAGGGGGGGGCGAACAATGAGCAGTTCTTC. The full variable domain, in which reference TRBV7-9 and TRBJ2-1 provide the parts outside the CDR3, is DTGVSQNPRHKITKRGQNVTFRCDPISEHNRLYWYRQTLGQGPEFLTYFQNEAQLEKSRLLSDRFSAERPKGSFSTLEIQRTEQGDSAMYLCASSFQGGANNEQFFGPGTRLTVL.

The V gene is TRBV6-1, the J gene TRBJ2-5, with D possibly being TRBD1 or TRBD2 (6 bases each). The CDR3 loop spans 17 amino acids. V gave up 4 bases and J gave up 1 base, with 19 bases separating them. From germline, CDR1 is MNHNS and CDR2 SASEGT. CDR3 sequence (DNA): TGTGCCAGCAGTGTAGGGGGTATACGGGGGCGCCAAGAGACCCAGTACTTC. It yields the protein CASSVGGIRGRQETQYF.

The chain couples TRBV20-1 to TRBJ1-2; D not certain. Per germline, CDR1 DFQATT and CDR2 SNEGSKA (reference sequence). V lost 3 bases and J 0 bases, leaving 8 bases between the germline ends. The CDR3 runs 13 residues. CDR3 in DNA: TGCAGTGCTAGTATAGGGTCTAACTATGGCTACACCTTC. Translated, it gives CSASIGSNYGYTF.

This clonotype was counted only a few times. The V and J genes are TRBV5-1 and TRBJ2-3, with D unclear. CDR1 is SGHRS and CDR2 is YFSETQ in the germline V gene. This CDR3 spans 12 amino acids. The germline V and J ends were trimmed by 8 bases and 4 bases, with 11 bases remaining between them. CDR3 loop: CASRRSADTQYF. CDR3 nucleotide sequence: TGCGCCAGTCGCCGAAGTGCAGATACGCAGTATTTT.

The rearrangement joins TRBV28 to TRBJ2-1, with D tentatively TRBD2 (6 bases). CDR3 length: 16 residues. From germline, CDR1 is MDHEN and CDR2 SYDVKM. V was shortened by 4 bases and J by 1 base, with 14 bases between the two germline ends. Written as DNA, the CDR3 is TGTGCCAGCAGTTCAAGAGCGGGCCAATCCTACAATGAGCAGTTCTTC. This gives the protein CASSSRAGQSYNEQFF.

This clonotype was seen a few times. CDR3: CASSPDQETQYF. In DNA, the CDR3 is TGCGCCAGCAGCCCGGACCAAGAGACCCAGTACTTC. The chain is built from TRBV5-1 and TRBJ2-5; no reliable D call. Germline CDR1 SGHRS, CDR2 YFSETQ. V was pared by 4 bases and J by 0 bases, with 4 bases between. This CDR3 region has 12 residues.

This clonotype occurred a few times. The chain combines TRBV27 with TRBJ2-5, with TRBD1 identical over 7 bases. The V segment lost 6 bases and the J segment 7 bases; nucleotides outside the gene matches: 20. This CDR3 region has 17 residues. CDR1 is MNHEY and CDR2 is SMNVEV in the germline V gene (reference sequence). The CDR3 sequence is CASRQGTRGALGVTQYF. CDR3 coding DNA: TGTGCCAGCAGACAGGGGACAAGGGGAGCACTTGGGGTGACCCAGTACTTC.

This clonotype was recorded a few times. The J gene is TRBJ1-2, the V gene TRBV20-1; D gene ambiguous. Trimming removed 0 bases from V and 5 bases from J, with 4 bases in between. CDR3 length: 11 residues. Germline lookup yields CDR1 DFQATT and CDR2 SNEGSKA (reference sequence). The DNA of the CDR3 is TGCAGTGCTAGAGATGGTTATGGCTACACCTTC. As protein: CSARDGYGYTF.